This T cell receptor (beta chain) was obtained from a study of shared clonotypes between healthy human individuals. The V gene's germline CDR1 is SGHVS and CDR2 FNYEAQ. J gave up 1 base and V 1 base, and 3 bases lay outside the gene matches. CDR3 size: 16 residues. Healthy HIV-negative adults without recent acute infections or vaccinations served as donors. Deep was the level used in running the assay. Using immunoSEQ multiplex PCR, the repertoire was profiled, and TCRdb retains in-frame clones only, with some absent. Of roughly 1.5 million clones in the sample, 95% to 99% were seen once. This TCR was sampled from a man aged 25 to 40 in good health. This chain links TRBV7-6 with TRBJ2-1, with 8 positions matching TRBD2. Sequenced input: naive CD4+ T cells sorted from blood. Subset noted: CD45RA+ positively selected. CDR3 residues: CASSLGIAGSYNEQFF. DNA for the CDR3: TGTGCCAGCAGCTTAGGGATAGCGGGGTCCTACAATGAGCAGTTCTTC. The full variable domain, completed using reference TRBV7-6 and TRBJ2-1, is GAGVSQSPRYKVTKRGQDVALRCDPISGHVSLYWYRQALGQGPEFLTYFNYEAQQDKSGLPNDRFSAERPEGSISTLTIQRTEQRDSAMYRCASSLGIAGSYNEQFFGPGTRLTVL.